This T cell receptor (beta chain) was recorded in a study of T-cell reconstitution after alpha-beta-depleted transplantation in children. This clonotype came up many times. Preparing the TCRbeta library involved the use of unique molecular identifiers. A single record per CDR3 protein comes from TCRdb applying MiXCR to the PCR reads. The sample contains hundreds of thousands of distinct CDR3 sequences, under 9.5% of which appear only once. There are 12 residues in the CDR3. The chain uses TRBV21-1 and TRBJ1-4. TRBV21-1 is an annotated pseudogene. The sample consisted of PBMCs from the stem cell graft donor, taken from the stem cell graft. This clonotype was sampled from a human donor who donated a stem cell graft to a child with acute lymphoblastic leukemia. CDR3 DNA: TGTGCCAGCAACCTGGGCTTCGGAAAACTGTTTTTT. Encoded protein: CASNLGFGKLFF.